This T cell receptor (beta chain) was recovered during a study of T-cell reconstitution after alpha-beta-depleted transplantation in children. With V trimmed by 5 bases and J by 1 base, 6 bases remained unmatched. The CDR3 is 15 residues long. Germline loops: CDR1 MDHEN, CDR2 SYDVKM. This clonotype was seen a handful of times. Its antigen is as yet unknown. A library of TCRbeta sequences, prepared with unique molecular identifiers, was generated. TCRdb passed the PCR reads through MiXCR, listing each CDR3 protein once. The table shows 580,000 or so distinct CDR3 sequences, with roughly 23% occurring only once. Study-wide results and caveats: Newly made T cells mostly supplied T-cell counts and diversity one year after transplant. Reported findings indicate that, about two months after transplant, alpha-beta T cells came from several hundred expanded clones, which were derived from non-depleted graft cells.

This specimen consisted of PBMCs, mostly from graft donor cells, obtained 360 days after TCRalphabeta/CD19-depleted stem cell transplant. The J gene is TRBJ2-3, the V gene TRBV28, with 7 nucleotides matching TRBD1. The TCR originated in a boy under two years old who had a stem cell transplant for acute myeloid leukemia, so the T cells may come from the graft donor. The CDR3 is CASSHDRVRTDTQYF. The CDR3 nucleotides read TGTGCCAGCAGTCACGACAGGGTCCGCACAGATACGCAGTATTTT.